The clone carrying this TCR beta chain was seen at least ten times. No antigen is known for it. One end of the junction does not line up with germline, which may come from a read error. Time point defined: longitudinal time-point 3. The unsorted libraries were generated from a total of 2 million PBMCs, which had been stored in RNAlater at -80 C. This entry belongs to a study of neurological immune-mediated disorders. Germline lookup yields CDR1 SGHRS and CDR2 YFSETQ. CDR3 size: 14 residues. The cDNA was synthesized by means of template-switch 5'RACE, which was carried out with 10-nucleotide random UMIs. Over 200 million TCR-beta sequences from 15-18 subjects were obtained in each sequencing run. Each CDR3 protein is one row after TCRdb ran MiXCR on the 5' RACE reads. The table includes around 97,000 distinct CDR3 sequences, 10% to 13% detected once. Broader study findings: HTLV-1-associated myelopathy showed the most TCR clonal expansion; multiple sclerosis the least, below healthy controls.

Material: PBMCs. The J gene is TRBJ2-3, the V gene TRBV5-1; D remains unclear. The TCR originated in a female donor with HTLV-1-associated myelopathy (HAM/TSP). The CDR3 spells CASSPGWSTDTQYF. CDR3 in DNA: TGTGCCAGCAGCCCCGGGTGGTCAACAGATACGCAGTATTTT.